These T cell receptor beta chains were read from a single sample in a study of T cells in Graves' hyperthyroidism and ophthalmopathy. TCRdb re-called the multiplex PCR reads with MiXCR, one entry per CDR3 protein. Of 300,000 to 450,000 distinct CDR3 sequences detected, more than 11% appear once; the ten largest clones hold roughly 9.6%. Sequenced input: blood. These receptors originate from a woman aged 55-75 years with Graves' hyperthyroidism. The CDR3 runs from the conserved cysteine through the conserved F or W. A D gene is named only where the DNA matches it firmly. Clone size, where shown, is once, few, many, or a class for clones that have expanded.

NA,TRBV6-1,TRBJ2-1,TRBD2,TGTGCCATCAGTGAGTTTAGGACTAGCGGGAGCGGTGAGCAGTTCTTC,CAISEFRTSGSGEQFF
many,TRBV6-1,TRBJ2-3,NA,TGTGCCAGCGGGACCGGGCTAAACGCCGGTACGCAGTATTTT,CASGTGLNAGTQYF
many,TRBV12-3/TRBV12-4,TRBJ2-2,TRBD2,TGTGCCAGCAGTCCACCCGCGGGACTAGCAGGGAACACCGGGGAGCTGTTTTTT,CASSPPAGLAGNTGELFF
many,TRBV7-9,TRBJ2-1,NA,TGTGCCAGCAGCTTCGTAACGGCTTACAATGAGCAGTTCTTC,CASSFVTAYNEQFF
NA,TRBV25-1,TRBJ1-2,NA,TGTGCCAGCAGCCAACCCGGGACCTATGGCTACACCTTC,CASSQPGTYGYTF
NA,TRBV15,TRBJ1-4,NA,TGTGCCACCAGCCCCAGGGCGGGGGAAAAACTGTTTTTT,CATSPRAGEKLFF
NA,TRBV11-3,TRBJ2-5,NA,TGTGCCAGCAGCTTTCTAGGGACCCAGTACTTC,CASSFLGTQYF
NA,TRBV19,TRBJ2-1,NA,TGTGCCAGTAGTATAGCGACAAGGGGTGGTGAGCAGTTCTTC,CASSIATRGGEQFF
NA,TRBV7-3,TRBJ2-7,NA,TGTGCCAGCAGCTTAACCCTCAGTCCACCCACCTACGAGCAGTACTTC,CASSLTLSPPTYEQYF
NA,TRBV29-1,TRBJ1-1,NA,TGCAGCGTTGCTGAAATTGAAGCTTTCTTT,CSVAEIEAFF
few,TRBV6-1,TRBJ2-1,NA,TGTGCCAGCAGTGTTAACAGGTTGAATGAGCAGTTCTTC,CASSVNRLNEQFF
many,TRBV12-3/TRBV12-4,TRBJ1-2,NA,TGTGCCAGCAGTACGGGGTATGGCTACACCTTC,CASSTGYGYTF
many,TRBV27,TRBJ1-1,TRBD1,TGTGCCAGCAGTCCGTGGACAGGGAAGAGACCTGAAGCTTTCTTT,CASSPWTGKRPEAFF
NA,TRBV9,TRBJ1-1,TRBD1,TGTGCCAGCAGTTTTGGGACAGGGGCTCCCCTGGGTGAAGCTTTCTTT,CASSFGTGAPLGEAFF
many,TRBV11-1,TRBJ2-1,NA,TGTGCCAGCCGCAGGGACACCTACAATGAGCAGTTCTTC,CASRRDTYNEQFF
many,TRBV11-2,TRBJ2-3,TRBD1,TGTGCCAGCAGCGAAACAGGGGGAAGCGATACGCAGTATTTT,CASSETGGSDTQYF
NA,TRBV19,TRBJ2-7,TRBD2,TGTGCCAGTAGTATCTTACTAGCGGGAGCTGTTGGCTACGAGCAGTACTTC,CASSILLAGAVGYEQYF
NA,TRBV12-3/TRBV12-4,TRBJ2-2,NA,TGTGCCAGCAGTTTGGCGGGCCCCGGGGAGCTGTTTTTT,CASSLAGPGELFF
many,TRBV5-1,TRBJ1-3,NA,TGCGCCAGCGCTACTTCACCATCTGGAAACACCATATATTTT,CASATSPSGNTIYF
many,TRBV13,TRBJ2-7,NA,TGTGCCAGCAGCTACTTCGGCTACGAGCAGTACTTC,CASSYFGYEQYF
NA,TRBV5-1,TRBJ2-1,NA,TGCGCCAGCAGCTTGGGCAACAGCCCTCCTCCTTACAATGAGCAGTTCTTC,CASSLGNSPPPYNEQFF
many,TRBV2,TRBJ2-7,TRBD2,TGTGCCAGCAGTGAGAGGTTAGCGGGAGTCTCCTACGAGCAGTACTTC,CASSERLAGVSYEQYF
many,TRBV3-1,TRBJ1-1,NA,TGTGCCAGCAGCCAAGAGAGGGCCCGGGGGGAAGGTGAAGCTTTCTTT,CASSQERARGEGEAFF
NA,TRBV14,TRBJ1-2,NA,TGTGCCAGCAGCCAAGATCTAGGGTATGGCTACACCTTC,CASSQDLGYGYTF
NA,TRBV29-1,TRBJ2-3,TRBD1,TGCAGCGTTGCTGCTAAACAGGGGGCGCTTTTAGATACGCAGTATTTT,CSVAAKQGALLDTQYF
many,TRBV7-2,TRBJ2-1,NA,TGTGCCAGCAGCTTAGAGGGGCAGGGACATGCGTTCTTC,CASSLEGQGHAFF
many,TRBV24-1,TRBJ2-5,NA,TGTGCCACCAGTGAAACGGACCCCATCCAAGAGACCCAGTACTTC,CATSETDPIQETQYF
few,TRBV6-1,TRBJ1-3,NA,TGTGCCAGCAGTAGAACAAAGGCAGGGAATCCAGGAAACACCATATATTTT,CASSRTKAGNPGNTIYF
many,TRBV6-1,TRBJ2-7,NA,TGTGCCAGCATCGGGTACGAGCAGTACTTC,CASIGYEQYF
many,TRBV7-8,TRBJ2-3,NA,TGTGCCAGCAGCTACAGGGACTCGGTAACAGATACGCAGTATTTT,CASSYRDSVTDTQYF
many,TRBV24-1,TRBJ2-6,TRBD1,TGTGCCACCAGTGACGTACCCAGTGGACAGGCCGGTTCTGGGGCCAACGTCCTGACTTTC,CATSDVPSGQAGSGANVLTF
many,TRBV20-1,TRBJ2-2,NA,TGCAGTGCTAGAGGAGCGTGGGCCGGGGAGCTGTTTTTT,CSARGAWAGELFF
NA,TRBV29-1,TRBJ1-1,NA,TGCAGCGTTGAGGAGGGGAGGAACACTGAAGCTTTCTTT,CSVEEGRNTEAFF
few,TRBV4-1,TRBJ1-5,NA,TGCGCCAGCAGCCAAACGGGACCGTATAGCAATCAGCCCCAGCATTTT,CASSQTGPYSNQPQHF
many,TRBV6-1,TRBJ2-1,TRBD2,TGTGCCAGCAGTACGACTAGCGGGAGCTCCTACAATGAGCAGTTCTTC,CASSTTSGSSYNEQFF
many,TRBV5-1,TRBJ2-1,TRBD2,TGCGCCAGCAGCTTGTCGGGGGGACTAGCGGGGAATGAGCAGTTCTTC,CASSLSGGLAGNEQFF